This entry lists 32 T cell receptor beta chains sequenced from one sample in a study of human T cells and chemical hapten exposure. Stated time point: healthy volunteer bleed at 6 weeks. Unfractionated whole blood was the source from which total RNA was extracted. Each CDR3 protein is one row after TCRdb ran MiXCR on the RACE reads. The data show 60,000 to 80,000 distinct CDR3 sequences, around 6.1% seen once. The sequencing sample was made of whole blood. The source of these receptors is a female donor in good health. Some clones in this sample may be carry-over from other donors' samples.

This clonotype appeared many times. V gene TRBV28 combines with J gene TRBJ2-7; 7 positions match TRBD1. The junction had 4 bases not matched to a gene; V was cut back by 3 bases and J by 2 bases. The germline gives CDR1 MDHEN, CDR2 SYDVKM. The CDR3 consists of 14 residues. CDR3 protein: CASSLYRGPYEQYF. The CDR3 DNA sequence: TGTGCCAGCAGTTTGTACAGGGGCCCCTACGAGCAGTACTTC.

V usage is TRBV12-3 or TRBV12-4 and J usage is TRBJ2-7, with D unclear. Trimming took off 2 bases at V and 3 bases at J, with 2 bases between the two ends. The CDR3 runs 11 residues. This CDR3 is CASSLFYEQYF. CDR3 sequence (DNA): TGTGCCAGCAGTTTATTCTACGAGCAGTACTTC.

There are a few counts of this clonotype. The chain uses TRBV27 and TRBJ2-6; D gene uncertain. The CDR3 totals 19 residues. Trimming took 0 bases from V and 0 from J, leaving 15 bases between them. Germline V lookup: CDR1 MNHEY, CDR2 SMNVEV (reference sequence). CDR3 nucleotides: TGTGCCAGCAGTTTATCGCTCAGACTCCTAATCTCTGGGGCCAACGTCCTGACTTTC. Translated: CASSLSLRLLISGANVLTF.

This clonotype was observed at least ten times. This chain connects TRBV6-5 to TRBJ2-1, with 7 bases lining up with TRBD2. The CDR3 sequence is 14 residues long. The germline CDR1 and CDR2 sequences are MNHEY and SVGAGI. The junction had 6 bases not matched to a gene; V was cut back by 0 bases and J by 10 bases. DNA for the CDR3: TGTGCCAGCAGTTACTCAGCGGGGCAAGTAGAGCAGTTCTTC. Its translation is CASSYSAGQVEQFF.

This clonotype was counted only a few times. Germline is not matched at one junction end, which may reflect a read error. The CDR3: CASRPGTTSTNTQYF. CDR3 nucleotides: TGTGCCAGCAGGCCTGGGACGACCAGCACAAATACGCAGTATTTT. The V and J genes are TRBV6-2 or TRBV6-3 and TRBJ2-3; perhaps D is TRBD1 or TRBD2 (5 bases each). The CDR3 is 15 residues long. From germline, CDR1 is MNHEY and CDR2 SVGEGT.

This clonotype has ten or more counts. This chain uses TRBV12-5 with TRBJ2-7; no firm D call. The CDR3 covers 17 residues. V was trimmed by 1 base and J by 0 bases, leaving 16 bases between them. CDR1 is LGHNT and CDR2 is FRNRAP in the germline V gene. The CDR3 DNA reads TGTGCTAGTGGTTTGGGCCCCGCCAGGCGACCCTCCTACGAGCAGTACTTC. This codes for CASGLGPARRPSYEQYF.

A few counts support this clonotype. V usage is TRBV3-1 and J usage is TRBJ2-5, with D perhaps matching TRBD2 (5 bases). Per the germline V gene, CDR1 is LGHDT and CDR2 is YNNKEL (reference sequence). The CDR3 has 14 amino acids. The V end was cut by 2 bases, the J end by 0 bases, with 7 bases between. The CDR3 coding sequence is TGTGCCAGCAGCCAAAGAGGGTACCAAGAGACCCAGTACTTC. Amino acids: CASSQRGYQETQYF.

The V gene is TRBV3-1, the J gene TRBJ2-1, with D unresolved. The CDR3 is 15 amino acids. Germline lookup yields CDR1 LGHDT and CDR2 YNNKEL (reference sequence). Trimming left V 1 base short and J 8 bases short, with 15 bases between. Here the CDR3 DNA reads TGTGCCAGCAGCCAAGGGCGCCCCGGAGTCCATGAGCAGTTCTTC. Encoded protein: CASSQGRPGVHEQFF.

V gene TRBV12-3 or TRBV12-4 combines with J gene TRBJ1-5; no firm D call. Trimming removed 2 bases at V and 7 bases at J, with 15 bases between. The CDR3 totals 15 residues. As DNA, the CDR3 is TGTGCCAGCAGTTTAAGAGCCGAGGGCGTGCAGCCCCAGCATTTT. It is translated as CASSLRAEGVQPQHF.

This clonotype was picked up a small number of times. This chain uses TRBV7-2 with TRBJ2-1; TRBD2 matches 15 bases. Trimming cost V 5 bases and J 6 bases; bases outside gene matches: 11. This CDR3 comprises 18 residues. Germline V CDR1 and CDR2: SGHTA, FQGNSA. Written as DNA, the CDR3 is TGTGCCAGCAGCCTAGGGACTAGCGGGAGGAGTCGGGGCAATGAGCAGTTCTTC. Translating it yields CASSLGTSGRSRGNEQFF. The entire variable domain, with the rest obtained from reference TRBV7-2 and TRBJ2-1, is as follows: GAGVSQSPSNKVTEKGKDVELRCDPISGHTALYWYRQSLGQGLEFLIYFQGNSAPDKSGLPSDRFSAERTGGSVSTLTIQRTQQEDSAVYLCASSLGTSGRSRGNEQFFGPGTRLTVL.

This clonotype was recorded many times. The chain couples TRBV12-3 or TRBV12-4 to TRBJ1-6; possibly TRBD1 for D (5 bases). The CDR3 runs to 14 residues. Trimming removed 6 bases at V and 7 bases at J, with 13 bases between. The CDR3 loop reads CASREGLLNSPLHF. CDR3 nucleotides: TGTGCCAGCAGGGAGGGACTCTTGAATTCACCCCTCCACTTT.

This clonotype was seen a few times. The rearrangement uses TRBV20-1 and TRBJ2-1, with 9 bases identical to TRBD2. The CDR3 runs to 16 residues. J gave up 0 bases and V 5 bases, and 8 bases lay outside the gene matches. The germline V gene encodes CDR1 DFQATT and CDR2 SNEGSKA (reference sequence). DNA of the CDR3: TGCAGTGCTCTCAACGCGGGAGGGAGCTCCTACAATGAGCAGTTCTTC. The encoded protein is CSALNAGGSSYNEQFF.

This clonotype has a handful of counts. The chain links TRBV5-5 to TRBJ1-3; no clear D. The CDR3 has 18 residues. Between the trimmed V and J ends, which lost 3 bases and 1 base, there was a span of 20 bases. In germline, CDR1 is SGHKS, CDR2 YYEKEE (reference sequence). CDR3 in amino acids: CASSWMASLDYSGNTIYF. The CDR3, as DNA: TGTGCCAGCAGCTGGATGGCCTCACTTGATTATTCTGGAAACACCATATATTTT.

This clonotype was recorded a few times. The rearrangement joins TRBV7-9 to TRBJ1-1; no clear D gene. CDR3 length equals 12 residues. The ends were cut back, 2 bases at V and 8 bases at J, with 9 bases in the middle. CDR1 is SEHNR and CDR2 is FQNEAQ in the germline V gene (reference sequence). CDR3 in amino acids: CASSLRTDEAFF. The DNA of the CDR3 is TGTGCCAGCAGCTTACGGACGGACGAAGCTTTCTTT.

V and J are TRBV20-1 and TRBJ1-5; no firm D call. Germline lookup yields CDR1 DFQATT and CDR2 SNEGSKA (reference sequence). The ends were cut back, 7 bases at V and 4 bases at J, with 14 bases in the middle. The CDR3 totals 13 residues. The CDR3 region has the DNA TGCAGTGTGATGGAGTTAAGGAATCAGCCCCAGCATTTT. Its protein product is CSVMELRNQPQHF.

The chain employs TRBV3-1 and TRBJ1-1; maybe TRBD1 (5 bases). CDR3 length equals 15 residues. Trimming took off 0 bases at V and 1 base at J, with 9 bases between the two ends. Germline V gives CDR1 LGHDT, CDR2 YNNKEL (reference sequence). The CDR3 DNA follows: TGTGCCAGCAGCCAAGATGCAGGGAGGAACACTGAAGCTTTCTTT. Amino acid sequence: CASSQDAGRNTEAFF. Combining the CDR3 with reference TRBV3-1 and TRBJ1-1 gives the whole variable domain DTAVSQTPKYLVTQMGNDKSIKCEQNLGHDTMYWYKQDSKKFLKIMFSYNNKELIINETVPNRFSPKSPDKAHLNLHINSLELGDSAVYFCASSQDAGRNTEAFFGQGTRLTVV.

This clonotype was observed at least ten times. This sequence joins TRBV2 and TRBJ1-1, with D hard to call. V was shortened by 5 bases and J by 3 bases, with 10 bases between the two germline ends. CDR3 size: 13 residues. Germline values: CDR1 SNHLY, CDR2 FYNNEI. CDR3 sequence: CASSPPIYTEAFF. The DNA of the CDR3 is TGTGCCAGCAGTCCCCCGATCTACACTGAAGCTTTCTTT.

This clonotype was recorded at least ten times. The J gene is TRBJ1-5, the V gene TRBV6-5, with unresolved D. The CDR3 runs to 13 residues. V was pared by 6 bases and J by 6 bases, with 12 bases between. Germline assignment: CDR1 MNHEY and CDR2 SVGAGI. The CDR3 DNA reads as TGTGCCAGCAGCCAAGCGAGGAGTCAGCCCCAGCATTTT. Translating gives CASSQARSQPQHF.

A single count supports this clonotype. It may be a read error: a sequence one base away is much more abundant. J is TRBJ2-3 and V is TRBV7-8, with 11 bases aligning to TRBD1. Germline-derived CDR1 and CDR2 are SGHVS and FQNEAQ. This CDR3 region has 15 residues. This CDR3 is CAGSPGQGAADTQYF. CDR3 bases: TGTGCCGGCAGCCCCGGACAGGGGGCCGCAGATACGCAGTATTTT.

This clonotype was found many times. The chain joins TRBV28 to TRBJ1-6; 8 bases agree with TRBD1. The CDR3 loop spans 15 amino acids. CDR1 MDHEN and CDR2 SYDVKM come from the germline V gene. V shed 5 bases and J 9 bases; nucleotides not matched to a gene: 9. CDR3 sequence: CASSEDRAIGSPLHF. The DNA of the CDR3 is TGTGCCAGCAGTGAGGACAGGGCAATAGGTTCACCCCTCCACTTT.

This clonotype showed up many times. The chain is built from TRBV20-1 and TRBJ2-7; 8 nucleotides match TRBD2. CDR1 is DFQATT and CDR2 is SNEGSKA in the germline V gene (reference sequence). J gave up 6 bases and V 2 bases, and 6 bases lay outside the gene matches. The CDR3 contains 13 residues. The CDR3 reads CSARPGGVGEQYF. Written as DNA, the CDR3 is TGCAGTGCTAGACCGGGAGGGGTAGGCGAGCAGTACTTC.

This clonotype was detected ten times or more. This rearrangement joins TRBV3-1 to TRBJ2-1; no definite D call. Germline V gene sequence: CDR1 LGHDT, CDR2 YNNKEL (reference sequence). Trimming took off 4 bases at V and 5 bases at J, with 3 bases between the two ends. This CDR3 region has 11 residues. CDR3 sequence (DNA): TGTGCCAGCAGCCTGCACAATGAGCAGTTCTTC. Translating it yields CASSLHNEQFF.

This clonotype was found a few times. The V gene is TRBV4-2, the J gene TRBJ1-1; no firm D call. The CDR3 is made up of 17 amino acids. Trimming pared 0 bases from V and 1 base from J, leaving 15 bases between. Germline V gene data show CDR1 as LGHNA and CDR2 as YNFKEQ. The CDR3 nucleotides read TGTGCCAGCAGCCAAGATATTGACGCTACAACGAACACTGAAGCTTTCTTT. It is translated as CASSQDIDATTNTEAFF.

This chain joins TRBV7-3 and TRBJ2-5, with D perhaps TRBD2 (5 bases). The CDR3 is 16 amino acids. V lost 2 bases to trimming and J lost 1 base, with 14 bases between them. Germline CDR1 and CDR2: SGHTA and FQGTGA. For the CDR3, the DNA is TGTGCCAGCAGCTTAGGAACAGCGGTAGGCCAAGAGACCCAGTACTTC. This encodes CASSLGTAVGQETQYF. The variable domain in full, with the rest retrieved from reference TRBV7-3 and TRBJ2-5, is GAGVSQTPSNKVTEKGKYVELRCDPISGHTALYWYRQSLGQGPEFLIYFQGTGAADDSGLPNDRFFAVRPEGSVSTLKIQRTERGDSAVYLCASSLGTAVGQETQYFGPGTRLLVL.

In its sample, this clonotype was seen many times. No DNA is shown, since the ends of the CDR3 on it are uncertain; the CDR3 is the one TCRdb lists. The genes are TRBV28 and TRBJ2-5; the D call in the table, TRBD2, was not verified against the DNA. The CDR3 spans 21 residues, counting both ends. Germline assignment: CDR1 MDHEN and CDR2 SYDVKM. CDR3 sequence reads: CASSTSGLAGLGASAQETQYF.

DNA of the CDR3: TGTGCCAGCACGGGGGGACGGACCGGGGAGCTGTTTTTT. It yields the protein CASTGGRTGELFF. The V gene is TRBV28, the J gene TRBJ2-2; 7 positions match TRBD2. The CDR3 totals 13 residues. Germline V gene data show CDR1 as MDHEN and CDR2 as SYDVKM. The V segment lost 7 bases and the J segment 5 bases; nucleotides outside the gene matches: 4.

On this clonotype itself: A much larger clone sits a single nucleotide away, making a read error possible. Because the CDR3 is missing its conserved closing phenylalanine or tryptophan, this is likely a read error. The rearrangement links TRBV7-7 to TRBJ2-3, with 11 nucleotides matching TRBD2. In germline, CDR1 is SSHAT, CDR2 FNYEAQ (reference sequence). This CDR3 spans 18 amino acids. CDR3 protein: CASSLASRLAGSTDTQYS. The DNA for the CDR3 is TGTGCTAGCAGCTTGGCCAGCCGACTAGCGGGAAGTACAGATACGCAGTATTCT.

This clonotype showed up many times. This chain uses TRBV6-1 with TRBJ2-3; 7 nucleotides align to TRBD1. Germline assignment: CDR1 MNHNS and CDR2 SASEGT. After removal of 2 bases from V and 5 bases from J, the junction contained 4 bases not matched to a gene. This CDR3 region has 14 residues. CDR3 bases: TGTGCCAGCAGTGAACGAGCAGGGGGAGATACGCAGTATTTT. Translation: CASSERAGGDTQYF.

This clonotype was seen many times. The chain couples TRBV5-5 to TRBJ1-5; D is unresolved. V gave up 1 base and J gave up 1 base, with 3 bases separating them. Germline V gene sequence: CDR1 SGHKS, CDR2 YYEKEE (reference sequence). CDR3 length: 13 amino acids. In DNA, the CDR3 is TGTGCCAGCAGCTTGATCAGCAATCAGCCCCAGCATTTT. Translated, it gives CASSLISNQPQHF. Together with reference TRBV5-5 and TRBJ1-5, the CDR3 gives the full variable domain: DAGVTQSPTHLIKTRGQQVTLRCSPISGHKSVSWYQQVLGQGPQFIFQYYEKEERGRGNFPDRFSARQFPNYSSELNVNALLLGDSALYLCASSLISNQPQHFGDGTRLSIL.

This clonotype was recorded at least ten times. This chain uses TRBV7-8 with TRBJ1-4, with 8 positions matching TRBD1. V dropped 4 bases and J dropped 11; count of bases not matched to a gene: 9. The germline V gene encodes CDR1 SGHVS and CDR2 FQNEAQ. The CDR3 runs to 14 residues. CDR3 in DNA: TGTGCCAGCAGCTCGCCGTCCAGGGGGCACAAACTGTTTTTT. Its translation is CASSSPSRGHKLFF.

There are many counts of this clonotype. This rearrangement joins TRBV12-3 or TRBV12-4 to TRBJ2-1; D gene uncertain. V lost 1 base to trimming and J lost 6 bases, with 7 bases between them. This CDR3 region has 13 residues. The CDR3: CASSLGRFNEQFF. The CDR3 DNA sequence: TGTGCCAGCAGTTTAGGACGTTTCAATGAGCAGTTCTTC.

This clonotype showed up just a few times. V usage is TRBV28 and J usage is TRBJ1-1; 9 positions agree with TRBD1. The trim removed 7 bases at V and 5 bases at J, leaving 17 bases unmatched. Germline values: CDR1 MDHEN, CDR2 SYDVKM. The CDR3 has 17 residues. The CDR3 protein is CASTYHTGGARETEAFF. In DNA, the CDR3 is TGTGCCAGCACGTATCATACAGGGGGCGCAAGGGAGACTGAAGCTTTCTTT.